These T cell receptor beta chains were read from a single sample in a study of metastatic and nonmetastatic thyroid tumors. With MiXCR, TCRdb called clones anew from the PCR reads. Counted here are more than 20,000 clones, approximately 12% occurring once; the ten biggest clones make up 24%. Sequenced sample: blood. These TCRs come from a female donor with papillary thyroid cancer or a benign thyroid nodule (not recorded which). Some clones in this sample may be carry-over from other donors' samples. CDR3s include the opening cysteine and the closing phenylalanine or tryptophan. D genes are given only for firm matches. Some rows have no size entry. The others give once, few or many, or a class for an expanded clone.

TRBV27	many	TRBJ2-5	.	TGTGCCAGCAGTTTCTCCCCGGGGGTCGCAGAGACCCAGTACTTC	CASSFSPGVAETQYF
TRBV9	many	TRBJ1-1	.	TGTGCCAGCAGCGTATCCCCCGACTACGGCGCTGAAGCTTTCTTT	CASSVSPDYGAEAFF
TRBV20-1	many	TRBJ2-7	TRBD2	TGCAGTGCTAGAGATTTAAGGCCCGGGCTAGCGGGAGTATCGCAGTACTTC	CSARDLRPGLAGVSQYF
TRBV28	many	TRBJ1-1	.	TGTGCCAGCAGTGACAAGGGGGCTGAAGCTTTCTTT	CASSDKGAEAFF
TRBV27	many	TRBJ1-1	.	TGTGCCAGCAGTCGACAGGTTTTAAACACTGAAGCTTTCTTT	CASSRQVLNTEAFF
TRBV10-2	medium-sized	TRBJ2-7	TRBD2	TGCGCCAGCAGTGAGCCTAGCGGGGCGTACGAGCAGTACTTC	CASSEPSGAYEQYF
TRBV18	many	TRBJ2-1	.	TGTGCCAGCTCAGAACGGGACAGACTAGTGCAGTTCTTC	CASSERDRLVQFF
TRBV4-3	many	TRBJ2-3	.	TGCGCCAGCAGCCAAGAACTCTTTGGCACAGATACGCAGTATTTT	CASSQELFGTDTQYF
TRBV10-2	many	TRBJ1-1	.	TGCGCCAGCAGTGAGTCGGGGCGGCCTGAAGCTCTCTTT	CASSESGRPEALF
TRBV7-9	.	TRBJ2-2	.	TGTGCCAGCAGCCCCGGGATGGTGAACACCGGGGAGCTGTTTTTT	CASSPGMVNTGELFF
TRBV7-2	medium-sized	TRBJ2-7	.	TGTGCCAGCAGCTCCCGCTCCTACGAGCAGTACTTC	CASSSRSYEQYF
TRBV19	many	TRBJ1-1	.	TGTGCCAGTAACTCTCTACCGATGAACACTGAAGCTTTCTTT	CASNSLPMNTEAFF
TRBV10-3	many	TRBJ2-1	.	TGTGCCATCAGTGCTCGGGAAGGGGGTGAGCAGTTCTTC	CAISAREGGEQFF
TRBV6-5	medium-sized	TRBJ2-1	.	TGTGCCAGCAGTTACAGGGGCAATGAGCAGTTCTTC	CASSYRGNEQFF
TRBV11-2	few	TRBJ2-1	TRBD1	TGTGCCAGCAGCCTCGGGGCAGGGGGCGTCCATGAGCAGTTCTTC	CASSLGAGGVHEQFF
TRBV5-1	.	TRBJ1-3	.	TGCGCCAGCAGCTTGGGTGGTGTAGGAAACACCATATATTTT	CASSLGGVGNTIYF
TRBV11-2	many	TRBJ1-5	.	TGTGCCAGCAGCTTAGACGGGGGGATAGAGCCCCAGCATTTT	CASSLDGGIEPQHF